The entry that follows covers one T cell receptor (beta chain) sequence. The data were obtained in a study of blood T cell repertoires in COVID-19. As for the study in general: Spain, Italy and the United States supplied samples that represented acute and convalescent COVID-19. Sources were T cells, B-cell-depleted T cells, or PBMCs; the material itself was cDNA or gDNA.

Trimming cost V 10 bases and J 4 bases; bases outside gene matches: 4. CDR1 LNHDA and CDR2 SQIVND come from the germline V gene (reference sequence). The CDR3 runs to 13 residues. Method: immunoSEQ multiplex PCR; TCRdb's copy keeps in-frame clones and lacks some. The sample has around 92,000 clones; about 83% are singletons. The clonotype was recovered from a human donor in a cohort sampled during active COVID-19. This chain connects TRBV19 to TRBJ2-5; TRBD2 aligns across 12 bases. Input material: peripheral blood. In DNA, the CDR3 is TGTGCCACTAGACTAGCGGGAGCAGAGACCCAGTACTTC. Protein sequence: CATRLAGAETQYF.